These 2 T cell receptor beta chains came from one sample sequenced in a study of blood T cells in healthy people across ages. A second PCR of roughly 7 to 11 cycles used a sample-barcoded 5' primer and a J-beta primer mix. TCRdb itself ran the 5' RACE reads through MiXCR, one entry per CDR3 protein. The data contain about 1,400,000 distinct CDR3 sequences, roughly 60% of them singletons. The sample was blood. The receptors come from a man between 18 and 35 years old in good health.

The rearrangement links TRBV6-1 to TRBJ2-3; TRBD2 agrees at 7 bases. The CDR3 runs to 18 residues. Trimming removed 6 bases from V and 4 bases from J; junction bases left unmatched: 19. The germline gives CDR1 MNHNS, CDR2 SASEGT. DNA of the CDR3: TGTGCCAGCAGGGCCGAACTAGCGCGCTCGATGAGGGCAGATACGCAGTATTTT. This codes for CASRAELARSMRADTQYF.

This clonotype occurred a few times. The V gene is TRBV10-3, the J gene TRBJ2-3, with 10 nucleotides matching TRBD2. The germline gives CDR1 ENHRY, CDR2 SYGVKD. The trim removed 4 bases at V and 6 bases at J, leaving 10 bases unmatched. The CDR3 sequence is 16 residues long. Here the CDR3 reads CAISGVAGGSGDTQYF. The CDR3 nucleotides are TGTGCCATCAGTGGCGTAGCGGGAGGAAGCGGGGATACGCAGTATTTT.